The 25 T cell receptor beta chains in this list originate from one sample, sequenced in a study of Ad26.COV2.S vaccination and SARS-CoV-2 variants. Generated by immunoSEQ multiplex PCR, the TCRdb table keeps only in-frame clones and is missing some. The sample has approximately 350,000 clones, more than 75% seen once; the top ten hold about 3%. Treatment noted: roughly 20 received Ad26.COV2.S at low or high dose, single or two shots; several received placebo; per-sample allocation not given. At day 63 after the first vaccine or placebo injection, samples were drawn. The material sequenced was peripheral blood, taken in a trial of Ad26.COV2.S vaccine versus placebo. The receptors come from a person aged 18 to 65 who received the Ad26.COV2.S COVID-19 vaccine or a placebo.

This clone has only one observation. The V and J genes are TRBV9 and TRBJ1-4, with D perhaps matching TRBD1 (6 bases). CDR1 and CDR2 (germline): SGDLS, YYNGEE. The V gene lost 0 bases and the J gene lost 3 bases, with 9 bases spanning the gap. The CDR3 spans 15 residues. CDR3 in DNA: TGTGCCAGCAGCGTAGCTGGACAGCCTAATGAAAAACTGTTTTTT. Its protein is CASSVAGQPNEKLFF.

The genes are TRBV15 and TRBJ1-6, with D maybe TRBD1 (6 bases). Germline V lookup: CDR1 LNHNV, CDR2 YYDKDF (reference sequence). The CDR3 is made up of 16 amino acids. The ends were cut back, 0 bases at V and 9 bases at J, with 15 bases in the middle. Here the CDR3 DNA reads TGTGCCACCAGCAGAGAGCGGTCAGGGGCAGGTTCACCCCTCCACTTT. Protein product: CATSRERSGAGSPLHF.

J is TRBJ1-2 and V is TRBV13, with D possibly matching TRBD1 (5 bases). V dropped 5 bases and J dropped 8 bases, with 21 bases sitting between them. Per the germline V gene, CDR1 is PRHDT and CDR2 is FYEKMQ (reference sequence). The CDR3 runs 15 residues. As DNA, the CDR3 is TGTGCCAGCAGCCCAATGGAACTAAAGGGGCGAGGCTACACCTTC. It translates to CASSPMELKGRGYTF. Full variable domain (remainder filled in from reference TRBV13 and TRBJ1-2): AAGVIQSPRHLIKEKRETATLKCYPIPRHDTVYWYQQGPGQDPQFLISFYEKMQSDKGSIPDRFSAQQFSDYHSELNMSSLELGDSALYFCASSPMELKGRGYTFGSGTRLTVV.

This clone was seen only a few times. V and J are TRBV19 and TRBJ1-2; D may be TRBD1 (6 bases). Looked up from germline, CDR1 is LNHDA and CDR2 is SQIVND (reference sequence). V shed 8 bases and J shed 6 bases, with 19 bases lying between them. The CDR3 length is 14 residues. CDR3 DNA: TGTGCCAGTTACGGGCAGGGGCGCTATGATGGCTACACCTTC. Protein sequence: CASYGQGRYDGYTF.

The chain recombines TRBV7-9 with TRBJ1-2; D unresolved. Germline loops: CDR1 SEHNR, CDR2 FQNEAQ (reference sequence). V was shortened by 4 bases and J by 6 bases, with 15 bases between the two germline ends. The length of the CDR3 is 14 residues. For the CDR3, the DNA is TGTGCCAGCAGCTCCGGGGATTCGTTGGATGGCTACACCTTC. Translated: CASSSGDSLDGYTF.

The chain employs TRBV5-8 and TRBJ1-5; 7 nucleotides line up with TRBD1. V lost 0 bases and J lost 4; bases outside the gene matches: 4. Per germline, CDR1 SGHTS and CDR2 YDEGEE. This CDR3 spans 15 amino acids. The CDR3 DNA is TGTGCCAGCAGCTTGGCCAGGGGGGGAAATCAGCCCCAGCATTTT. Protein sequence: CASSLARGGNQPQHF.

This clone was seen only once. The chain recombines TRBV5-6 with TRBJ1-2, with D maybe TRBD1 (5 bases). The CDR3 is made up of 14 amino acids. Trimming took off 0 bases at V and 4 bases at J, with 10 bases between the two ends. Germline V lookup: CDR1 SGHDT, CDR2 YYEEEE. CDR3 DNA sequence: TGTGCCAGCAGCTTGGGGACAAGAACCTATGGCTACACCTTC. Its translation is CASSLGTRTYGYTF.

This rearrangement joins TRBV7-9 to TRBJ1-6, with 8 positions matching TRBD1. Germline V gives CDR1 SEHNR, CDR2 FQNEAQ (reference sequence). There are 15 residues in the CDR3. V was clipped by 4 bases and J by 10 bases; unmatched bases: 9. CDR3 loop: CASSSPGGGESPLHF. The CDR3 coding sequence is TGTGCCAGCAGCTCGCCAGGGGGCGGAGAATCACCCCTCCACTTT.

This chain uses TRBV4-1 with TRBJ2-7; unclear D gene. Per the germline V gene, CDR1 is MGHRA and CDR2 is YSYEKL. V shed 0 bases and J shed 12 bases, with 21 bases lying between them. The CDR3 contains 15 residues. Written as DNA, the CDR3 is TGCGCCAGCAGCCAAGATATAGGAGTATATACGAGCACGTACTTC. This encodes CASSQDIGVYTSTYF.

In this sample, this clone turned up a few times. J is TRBJ2-7 and V is TRBV19, with no clear D. This CDR3 spans 13 amino acids. The germline gives CDR1 LNHDA, CDR2 SQIVND (reference sequence). The V end was cut by 5 bases, the J end by 3 bases, with 11 bases between. CDR3: CASSPSLNYEQYF. The CDR3, as DNA: TGTGCCAGTAGTCCTAGTCTAAACTACGAGCAGTACTTC.

This clone was counted ten times or more. The chain carries TRBV7-2 and TRBJ1-3; no definite D call. V lost 5 bases and J lost 0, with 8 bases in between. Per germline, CDR1 SGHTA and CDR2 FQGNSA. The CDR3 has 14 residues. The CDR3 DNA sequence: TGTGCCAGCAGCCTCCTGGGCTCTGGAAACACCATATATTTT. Translated: CASSLLGSGNTIYF.

The sample holds a few counts of this clone. This chain joins TRBV5-1 and TRBJ2-2, with D uncertain. Trimming removed 6 bases at V and 6 bases at J, with 18 bases between. Germline loops: CDR1 SGHRS, CDR2 YFSETQ. The CDR3 covers 15 residues. The DNA for the CDR3 is TGCGCCAGCACCTTAAAAGCACTTGGCTCCGGGGAGCTGTTTTTT. This gives the protein CASTLKALGSGELFF.

The chain combines TRBV18 with TRBJ2-1; TRBD1 aligns across 8 bases. This CDR3 has 16 amino acids. The germline V gene has CDR1 KGHSH and CDR2 LQKENI. The V segment lost 0 bases and the J segment 4 bases; nucleotides outside the gene matches: 5. The CDR3 region is CASSPPDRGGYNEQFF. As DNA, the CDR3 is TGTGCCAGCTCACCACCCGACAGGGGCGGGTACAATGAGCAGTTCTTC. Complete variable domain (other parts from reference TRBV18 and TRBJ2-1): NAGVMQNPRHLVRRRGQEARLRCSPMKGHSHVYWYRQLPEEGLKFMVYLQKENIIDESGMPKERFSAEFPKEGPSILRIQQVVRGDSAAYFCASSPPDRGGYNEQFFGPGTRLTVL.

This rearrangement joins TRBV7-9 to TRBJ1-1, with D tentatively TRBD1 (5 bases). The CDR3 is 12 residues long. V was clipped by 6 bases and J by 5 bases, with 10 bases between them. The germline CDR1 and CDR2 sequences are SEHNR and FQNEAQ (reference sequence). This CDR3 reads CASSGGVTEAFF. CDR3 sequence (DNA): TGTGCCAGCAGTGGGGGTGTTACTGAAGCTTTCTTT.

This sequence joins TRBV27 and TRBJ2-5, with unresolved D. CDR3 size: 12 residues. The germline V gene encodes CDR1 MNHEY and CDR2 SMNVEV (reference sequence). V was cut by 4 bases and J by 1 base, with 4 bases left in between. CDR3 protein: CASSSFQETQYF. In DNA, the CDR3 is TGTGCCAGCAGTTCCTTCCAAGAGACCCAGTACTTC.

Regarding this clone: Distinct nucleotide sequences in the sample also encode this CDR3. The rearrangement joins TRBV6-5 to TRBJ1-2; perhaps TRBD1 as D (6 bases). The CDR3 is 12 residues long. Germline loops: CDR1 MNHEY, CDR2 SVGAGI. V dropped 0 bases and J dropped 7 bases, with 6 bases sitting between them. This CDR3 reads CASSYSGGGYTF. The CDR3 DNA reads as TGTGCCAGCAGTTACTCAGGGGGTGGCTACACCTTC.

The V and J genes are TRBV4-3 and TRBJ1-3; D is ambiguous. V shed 8 bases and J shed 0 bases, with 11 bases lying between them. The length of the CDR3 is 14 residues. Looked up from germline, CDR1 is LGHNA and CDR2 is YSLEER. CDR3 nucleotide sequence: TGCGCCAGCTCTTTAGTGAGCTCTGGAAACACCATATATTTT. Its translation: CASSLVSSGNTIYF.

This clone has only one observation. The V call is TRBV5-1, the J call TRBJ1-1; TRBD1 aligns across 8 bases. The CDR3 sequence is 14 residues long. Germline loops: CDR1 SGHRS, CDR2 YFSETQ. The junction had 2 bases not matched to a gene; V was cut back by 2 bases and J by 2 bases. CDR3 coding DNA: TGCGCCAGCAGCTTTGGGACAGGCAACACTGAAGCTTTCTTT. Its protein is CASSFGTGNTEAFF.

The gene calls are TRBV19 and TRBJ2-2; D uncertain. The CDR3 is 11 residues long. Trimming took off 4 bases at V and 7 bases at J, with 4 bases between the two ends. Germline loops: CDR1 LNHDA, CDR2 SQIVND (reference sequence). The CDR3 sequence: CASSNGGELFF. CDR3 nucleotide sequence: TGTGCCAGTAGTAATGGCGGGGAGCTGTTTTTT.

This clone turned up a few times. The chain recombines TRBV2 with TRBJ1-6; 7 positions match TRBD1. Losses at the gene ends were 6 bases for V and 6 bases for J; bases not matched to a gene: 8. CDR1 and CDR2 (germline): SNHLY, FYNNEI. The CDR3 contains 15 residues. The CDR3 reads CASRGNRGGNSPLHF. In nucleotides, the CDR3 is TGTGCCAGCAGGGGTAACAGGGGTGGTAATTCACCCCTCCACTTT.

The V call is TRBV5-6, the J call TRBJ1-6; 8 nucleotides align to TRBD1. The CDR3 covers 15 residues. With V trimmed by 0 bases and J by 10 bases, 6 bases remained unmatched. Germline loops: CDR1 SGHDT, CDR2 YYEEEE. In nucleotides, the CDR3 is TGTGCCAGCAGCTTGGTCGACAGGGGTAGCTCACCCCTCCACTTT. Amino acid sequence: CASSLVDRGSSPLHF.

The chain recombines TRBV2 with TRBJ2-2, with 9 nucleotides matching TRBD1. This CDR3 spans 15 amino acids. The ends lost 2 bases at V and 7 bases at J; junction bases unmatched: 5. Per the germline V gene, CDR1 is SNHLY and CDR2 is FYNNEI. CDR3 residues: CASSERTGAGGELFF. CDR3 bases: TGTGCCAGCAGTGAAAGGACAGGGGCGGGCGGGGAGCTGTTTTTT. Using reference TRBV2 and TRBJ2-2 for the parts outside the CDR3, the full variable domain is EPEVTQTPSHQVTQMGQEVILRCVPISNHLYFYWYRQILGQKVEFLVSFYNNEISEKSEIFDDQFSVERPDGSNFTLKIRSTKLEDSAMYFCASSERTGAGGELFFGEGSRLTVL.

The gene calls are TRBV4-2 and TRBJ1-6, with 8 bases matching TRBD1. V gave up 1 base and J gave up 7 bases; unmatched junction bases: 3. This CDR3 has 15 residues. Germline loops: CDR1 LGHNA, CDR2 YNFKEQ. In DNA form, the CDR3 reads TGTGCCAGCAGCCAAGCAGGGGGCTGGAATTCACCCCTCCACTTT. Residues: CASSQAGGWNSPLHF.

This clone was seen a single time. The V and J genes are TRBV7-9 and TRBJ2-7; D ambiguous. The CDR3 covers 12 residues. The germline CDR1 and CDR2 sequences are SEHNR and FQNEAQ (reference sequence). Trimming removed 0 bases at V and 6 bases at J, with 6 bases between. The CDR3 coding sequence is TGTGCCAGCAGCTTAGCTCCGGTCGAGCAGTACTTC. Its translation: CASSLAPVEQYF.

The V gene is TRBV6-2 or TRBV6-3, the J gene TRBJ2-1, with a weak D call TRBD1 (6 bases). The CDR3 totals 12 residues. Germline CDR1 MNHEY, CDR2 SVGEGT. Trimming took 6 bases from V and 12 from J, leaving 15 bases between them. CDR3 in amino acids: CASSLPGHRQFF. In DNA, the CDR3 is TGTGCCAGCAGCCTTCCGGGACATCGGCAGTTCTTC.